The 32 T cell receptor beta chains in this list originate from one sample, sequenced in a study of patients and donors after allogeneic stem cell transplantation. TCRdb passed the RT-PCR reads through MiXCR, listing each CDR3 protein once. The sample gives roughly 30,000 distinct CDR3 sequences, nearly 7% of which show up once; about a third is in the top ten. Sequencing was carried out using blood, either unsorted or a sorted T cell fraction (not recorded which). These receptors were collected from a human donor who was either an allogeneic HSCT recipient or a stem cell or donor lymphocyte infusion donor (not recorded which). It is not recorded whose cells these are; they may come from a transplant donor.

The chain uses TRBV7-2 and TRBJ1-1; D gene unclear. Per germline, CDR1 SGHTA and CDR2 FQGNSA. There are 12 residues in the CDR3. Trimming removed 3 bases from V and 2 bases from J, with 4 bases in between. CDR3 in amino acids: CASSFQNTEAFF. Here the CDR3 DNA reads TGTGCCAGCAGCTTCCAAAACACTGAAGCTTTCTTT.

This clonotype was seen repeatedly, ten times or more. J is TRBJ2-1 and V is TRBV4-2, with D uncertain. The CDR3 contains 14 residues. The germline CDR1 and CDR2 sequences are LGHNA and YNFKEQ. Between the trimmed V and J ends, which lost 1 base and 8 bases, there was a span of 12 bases. The CDR3 region has the DNA TGTGCCAGCAGCCAAGTCGGCCCGTTGGATGAGCAGTTCTTC. Translating it yields CASSQVGPLDEQFF.

The chain joins TRBV5-5 to TRBJ2-1; D is undetermined. The CDR3 runs 10 residues. Germline-derived CDR1 and CDR2 are SGHKS and YYEKEE (reference sequence). The germline V and J ends were trimmed by 3 bases and 9 bases, with 4 bases remaining between them. CDR3 sequence (DNA): TGTGCCAGCAGCTCCGGTGAGCAGTTCTTC. This translates into CASSSGEQFF. Complete variable domain (other parts from reference TRBV5-5 and TRBJ2-1): DAGVTQSPTHLIKTRGQQVTLRCSPISGHKSVSWYQQVLGQGPQFIFQYYEKEERGRGNFPDRFSARQFPNYSSELNVNALLLGDSALYLCASSSGEQFFGPGTRLTVL.

This clonotype has ten or more counts. The junction does not match germline at one end; this may be a read error. The chain joins TRBV11-3 to TRBJ1-2, with D perhaps matching TRBD1 (6 bases). The germline V gene has CDR1 SGHNT and CDR2 YENEEA. The CDR3 consists of 11 residues. The CDR3 DNA is TGTGCCAGCAGCTTCGGGGGCATCTTAAGCTTC. It specifies CASSFGGILSF.

This clonotype occurred many times. This chain links TRBV11-3 with TRBJ2-1, with TRBD2 matching 8 bases. The CDR3 contains 15 residues. V dropped 6 bases and J dropped 0; count of bases not matched to a gene: 4. Germline V gene lookup returns CDR1 SGHNT and CDR2 YENEEA. CDR3 DNA sequence: TGTGCCAGCAGTCTTAGCGGGACCTCCTACAATGAGCAGTTCTTC. Its translation: CASSLSGTSYNEQFF.

This clonotype has ten or more counts. The chain employs TRBV29-1 and TRBJ2-5, with no clear D. The V end was cut by 6 bases, the J end by 0 bases, with 11 bases between. Per germline, CDR1 SQVTM and CDR2 ANQGSEA. The CDR3 loop spans 13 amino acids. CDR3 protein: CSVARTDQETQYF. CDR3 DNA: TGCAGCGTCGCCCGGACGGACCAAGAGACCCAGTACTTC.

The table lists this clonotype with many counts. V and J are TRBV18 and TRBJ1-2, with D possibly matching TRBD1 (5 bases). The CDR3 is made up of 13 amino acids. CDR1 KGHSH and CDR2 LQKENI come from the germline V gene. V was trimmed by 6 bases and J by 2 bases, leaving 10 bases between them. The CDR3 bases are TGTGCCAGCTCGCAGGGATCCAACTATGGCTACACCTTC. This codes for CASSQGSNYGYTF.

This clonotype was counted many times. This chain connects TRBV20-1 to TRBJ2-3, with 15 bases aligning to TRBD2. V trimming: 6 bases; J trimming: 4 bases; junction bases outside the gene matches: 8. Germline CDR1 DFQATT, CDR2 SNEGSKA (reference sequence). The CDR3 has 16 amino acids. The CDR3 sequence: CSAPRTSGRVPDTQYF. The CDR3 coding sequence is TGCAGTGCCCCGAGGACTAGCGGGAGGGTTCCAGATACGCAGTATTTT.

This clonotype appeared many times. The chain employs TRBV5-1 and TRBJ1-2; TRBD1 might be the D (6 bases). Germline values: CDR1 SGHRS, CDR2 YFSETQ. V lost 2 bases to trimming and J lost 2 bases, with 22 bases between them. The CDR3 is made up of 18 amino acids. The CDR3 spells CASSFDPDAGARNYGYTF. The CDR3 DNA reads TGCGCCAGCAGCTTCGACCCGGATGCGGGGGCGCGGAACTATGGCTACACCTTC.

This clonotype was seen many times. The chain employs TRBV5-5 and TRBJ1-1, with 9 bases matching TRBD1. The CDR3 has 16 amino acids. V shed 1 base, J shed 4 bases, and the junction held 8 bases outside the gene matches. Germline-derived CDR1 and CDR2 are SGHKS and YYEKEE (reference sequence). This CDR3 is CASSLLGGQGSTEAFF. As DNA, the CDR3 is TGTGCCAGCAGCTTGTTGGGGGGACAGGGAAGCACTGAAGCTTTCTTT.

This clonotype has at least ten counts. The chain uses TRBV4-3 and TRBJ2-2, with TRBD2 identical over 8 bases. Germline CDR1 LGHNA, CDR2 YSLEER. The CDR3 has 17 residues. V was clipped by 1 base and J by 4 bases; unmatched bases: 8. CDR3 residues: CASSQGPLAGATGELFF. The DNA of the CDR3 is TGCGCCAGCAGCCAAGGCCCCCTAGCGGGCGCCACCGGGGAGCTGTTTTTT.

This clonotype was observed many times. The rearrangement uses TRBV3-1 and TRBJ2-1; 9 positions match TRBD2. The CDR3 is made up of 13 amino acids. J lost 9 bases, V lost 4 bases, and 4 bases had no gene match. The germline gives CDR1 LGHDT, CDR2 YNNKEL (reference sequence). The CDR3 is CASSLISGSEQFF. CDR3 DNA sequence: TGTGCCAGCAGCCTCATTAGCGGGAGTGAGCAGTTCTTC.

This clonotype was counted many times. The chain carries TRBV6-6 and TRBJ1-1; 7 bases are a match to TRBD1. The CDR3 has 14 amino acids. The J segment lost 3 bases and the V segment lost 5 bases, leaving 6 bases of the junction unmatched. Germline V lookup: CDR1 MNHNY, CDR2 SVGAGI (reference sequence). The CDR3 reads CASSKDRVYTEAFF. In nucleotides, the CDR3 is TGTGCCAGCAGTAAAGACAGGGTATACACTGAAGCTTTCTTT.

In its sample, this clonotype was seen many times. The rearrangement joins TRBV20-1 to TRBJ1-4; D is uncertain. The CDR3 consists of 11 residues. Germline loops: CDR1 DFQATT, CDR2 SNEGSKA (reference sequence). Trimming pared 3 bases from V and 5 bases from J, leaving 4 bases between. DNA of the CDR3: TGCAGTGCTAGTAGAAATGAAAAACTGTTTTTT. It translates to CSASRNEKLFF.

This clonotype was counted at least ten times. This chain joins TRBV12-3 or TRBV12-4 and TRBJ2-5, with 7 bases fitting TRBD1. The CDR3 consists of 13 residues. With 8 bases clipped from V and 2 bases from J, the junction kept 5 bases outside the gene matches. CDR3 amino acids: CASGRQGQETQYF. The CDR3 coding sequence is TGTGCCAGCGGCCGACAGGGTCAAGAGACCCAGTACTTC.

Within the sample, this clonotype is medium-sized. The V and J genes are TRBV10-3 and TRBJ1-1; D not certain. Trimming stripped 3 bases from V and 3 bases from J, with 11 bases between. Germline V lookup: CDR1 ENHRY, CDR2 SYGVKD. This CDR3 region has 14 residues. The CDR3 spells CAISEVGVHTEAFF. DNA of the CDR3: TGTGCCATCAGTGAAGTTGGGGTTCACACTGAAGCTTTCTTT.

This clonotype was observed a few times. V and J are TRBV20-1 and TRBJ2-7; the match to TRBD1 covers 9 bases. The trim removed 5 bases at V and 3 bases at J, leaving 8 bases unmatched. The CDR3 is 14 amino acids. CDR1 is DFQATT and CDR2 is SNEGSKA in the germline V gene (reference sequence). CDR3 DNA: TGCAGTGCTGTAACCGGGACAGGGTTCTACGAGCAGTACTTC. It is translated as CSAVTGTGFYEQYF.

Many counts were recorded for this clonotype. The chain couples TRBV4-3 to TRBJ2-3; D unclear. CDR1 LGHNA and CDR2 YSLEER come from the germline V gene. The CDR3 runs 16 residues. Trimming shortened V by 0 bases and J by 2 bases, and 12 bases separated the two germline ends. The CDR3, as DNA: TGCGCCAGCAGCCAAGATCCCTGGATATTCACAGATACGCAGTATTTT. Its translation: CASSQDPWIFTDTQYF.

This clonotype was counted a few times. This sequence joins TRBV20-1 and TRBJ2-7, with D possibly matching TRBD2 (6 bases). The germline V gene encodes CDR1 DFQATT and CDR2 SNEGSKA (reference sequence). The CDR3 is 14 residues long. The ends were cut back, 3 bases at V and 3 bases at J, with 15 bases in the middle. The CDR3 reads CSASLRDLYYEQYF. The CDR3 region has the DNA TGCAGTGCTAGCCTGCGGGATTTATACTACGAGCAGTACTTC.

This clonotype was detected many times. V usage is TRBV7-9 and J usage is TRBJ1-1; D perhaps matches TRBD1 (6 bases). Deletions cut 0 bases from V and 4 bases from J, with 9 bases between. Per the germline V gene, CDR1 is SEHNR and CDR2 is FQNEAQ (reference sequence). This CDR3 is 14 amino acids long. CDR3 residues: CASSLAGGTTEAFF. In DNA form, the CDR3 reads TGTGCCAGCAGCTTAGCAGGGGGGACCACTGAAGCTTTCTTT.

For this clonotype: A much larger clone sits a single nucleotide away, making a read error possible. V is TRBV3-1 and J is TRBJ2-1, with D perhaps TRBD2 (5 bases). CDR1 LGHDT and CDR2 YNNKEL come from the germline V gene (reference sequence). This CDR3 region has 17 residues. The CDR3 nucleotides read TGTGCCAGCAGCCAAGGTCGGCTAGCAGGCTCCTACAATGAGCGGTTCTTC. Amino acids: CASSQGRLAGSYNERFF.

This chain connects TRBV7-3 to TRBJ2-3, with D perhaps TRBD2 (6 bases). The CDR3 is 14 amino acids. Trimming took off 0 bases at V and 6 bases at J, with 10 bases between the two ends. Germline CDR1 is SGHTA and CDR2 is FQGTGA. In DNA form, the CDR3 reads TGTGCCAGCAGCTTAACAGGGGAGGCCGATACGCAGTATTTT. It yields the protein CASSLTGEADTQYF.

This clonotype has just one count. Being one base from a much bigger clone, this may be a read error. The CDR3 nucleotides read TGTGCCAGCTTATCCGAGTCAGTTGTCAACTATGGCTACACCTTC. Protein product: CASLSESVVNYGYTF. J is TRBJ1-2 and V is TRBV6-5; D call uncertain. Germline V gene lookup returns CDR1 MNHEY and CDR2 SVGAGI. The CDR3 runs to 15 residues. Trimming pared 8 bases from V and 2 bases from J, leaving 18 bases between.

By share, this clonotype counts as medium-sized. The chain joins TRBV29-1 to TRBJ1-5; D ambiguous. The length of the CDR3 is 14 residues. Trimming cost V 4 bases and J 0 bases, with 10 bases left between them. Per germline, CDR1 SQVTM and CDR2 ANQGSEA. CDR3 bases: TGCAGCGTTGTTTCCGGGTATAGCAATCAGCCCCAGCATTTT. Amino acid sequence: CSVVSGYSNQPQHF.

This clonotype has only a few counts. The chain uses TRBV5-5 and TRBJ2-7; the match to TRBD1 covers 7 bases. The CDR3 extends over 15 amino acids. The J segment lost 3 bases and the V segment lost 0 bases, leaving 6 bases of the junction unmatched. Germline V gives CDR1 SGHKS, CDR2 YYEKEE (reference sequence). CDR3 nucleotides: TGTGCCAGCAGCTTGGCCGGGACAGTGTACTACGAGCAGTACTTC. Its protein product is CASSLAGTVYYEQYF. The full variable domain, with the rest looked up from reference TRBV5-5 and TRBJ2-7, is DAGVTQSPTHLIKTRGQQVTLRCSPISGHKSVSWYQQVLGQGPQFIFQYYEKEERGRGNFPDRFSARQFPNYSSELNVNALLLGDSALYLCASSLAGTVYYEQYFGPGTRLTVT.

This sequence joins TRBV5-1 and TRBJ2-3; perhaps TRBD2 as D (6 bases). Deletions cut 0 bases from V and 0 bases from J, with 8 bases between. The CDR3 covers 15 residues. Germline V CDR1 and CDR2: SGHRS, YFSETQ. CDR3 nucleotides: TGCGCCAGCAGCTTGGGGGGACTGAGCACAGATACGCAGTATTTT. Protein sequence: CASSLGGLSTDTQYF.

This clonotype has only a few counts. CDR3 sequence: CASSLDQREQYF. Written as DNA, the CDR3 is TGTGCCAGCAGCTTAGATCAGCGGGAGCAGTACTTC. The V and J genes are TRBV7-9 and TRBJ2-7, with TRBD2 as a possible D gene (5 bases). Trimming shortened V by 1 base and J by 7 bases, and 8 bases separated the two germline ends. In germline, CDR1 is SEHNR, CDR2 FQNEAQ (reference sequence). The CDR3 is 12 amino acids.

This clonotype was seen repeatedly, ten times or more. The chain has TRBV7-9 and TRBJ2-7; D possibly corresponds to TRBD2 (6 bases). The CDR3 is 13 residues long. Per the germline V gene, CDR1 is SEHNR and CDR2 is FQNEAQ (reference sequence). Trimming took off 3 bases at V and 5 bases at J, with 11 bases between the two ends. The DNA for the CDR3 is TGTGCCAGCAGCTTGACGGGAGTCCACGAGCAGTACTTC. Its translation: CASSLTGVHEQYF.

This clonotype showed up many times. The chain employs TRBV28 and TRBJ1-4; D gene unclear. The CDR3 is made up of 16 amino acids. Germline V lookup: CDR1 MDHEN, CDR2 SYDVKM. V lost 6 bases, J lost 5 bases, and 19 bases lay in between. The CDR3 spells CASSRRWPALNEKLFF. The CDR3 bases are TGTGCCAGCAGCCGACGATGGCCGGCCTTAAATGAAAAACTGTTTTTT.

This clonotype has a handful of counts. The rearrangement links TRBV28 to TRBJ2-6; 10 positions match TRBD1. The V and J ends lost 8 bases and 4 bases, in that order; junction bases with no gene match: 2. The CDR3 is 14 residues long. Germline CDR1 MDHEN, CDR2 SYDVKM. Here the CDR3 reads CASGTGEGANVLTF. The CDR3 coding sequence is TGTGCCAGCGGGACAGGGGAAGGGGCCAACGTCCTGACTTTC.

This sequence joins TRBV18 and TRBJ2-5; 8 nucleotides match TRBD2. Germline V lookup: CDR1 KGHSH, CDR2 LQKENI. Trimming cost V 1 base and J 5 bases; bases outside gene matches: 9. The CDR3 sequence is 16 residues long. The CDR3 is CASSPLGTSRGETQYF. The CDR3 bases are TGTGCCAGCTCACCACTCGGGACTAGTAGAGGGGAGACCCAGTACTTC.

This clonotype appeared a few times. The J gene is TRBJ1-4, the V gene TRBV11-2; possible D gene TRBD1, 5 bases. Trimming removed 6 bases at V and 1 base at J, with 12 bases between. Germline V lookup: CDR1 SGHAT, CDR2 FQNNGV. CDR3 size: 15 residues. CDR3 nucleotides: TGTGCCAGCAGAAAAGGGCAGGGAACTAATGAAAAACTGTTTTTT. It encodes CASRKGQGTNEKLFF.